This paragraph reports one TCR beta chain. Its antigen is undetermined. These data originate in a study of molecular identifiers for immune sequencing clone quantification. Study results and caveats: Underestimated sizes of highly expanded clones could result from identical TCR molecules that share a barcode.

TCRdb recomputed calls from the PCR reads with MiXCR, one row per CDR3 protein. The repertoire consists of hundreds of thousands of distinct CDR3 sequences, with less than 30% occurring once and the leading ten covering 0.7% to 0.95%. Unmatched junction bases numbered 3, after V lost 1 base and J lost 0 bases. There are 17 residues in the CDR3. Germline loops: CDR1 LGHNA, CDR2 YSLEER. This receptor was obtained from a human donor in good health. Some libraries in this study had Jurkat cell RNA spiked in. V gene TRBV4-3 combines with J gene TRBJ2-7; TRBD2 matches 13 bases. The source material was naive CD8+ T cells from blood, with Jurkat cell RNA spiked in. Sample subset: FACS-sorted CD8+CD4-CCR7+CD45RA+ naive T cells. CDR3: CASSQGLAGGYSYEQYF. CDR3 nucleotide sequence: TGCGCCAGCAGCCAAGGACTAGCGGGGGGCTACTCCTACGAGCAGTACTTC.